This TCR beta chain was recovered during a study of beta chain features in type 1 diabetes. Study results and limitations: Diminished insertions and augmented deletions at VDJ junctions characterized type 1 diabetes patients. A moderate, significant TCRB CDR3 shortening appeared in type 1 diabetes across four CD4+ subsets. Within the patient group, naive, central memory and Treg TCRB repertoires appeared more similar to each other than within healthy donors. In patients and controls equally, PCR might favor templates that are shorter.

The CDR3 contains 15 residues. V lost 4 bases to trimming and J lost 7 bases; unmatched junction nucleotides: 10. Per the germline V gene, CDR1 is SGHRS and CDR2 is YFSETQ. What was sequenced were expressed TCRB transcripts, since all of the isolated RNA had been reverse transcribed. The data were produced by immunoSEQ multiplex PCR, yet TCRdb's version contains in-frame clones alone and is incomplete. This table has some 330,000 clones, over 9.5% appearing once. Worth noting for this clone: What it binds is unknown.

Sorting of CD4+ naive, central memory, regulatory and stem cell-like memory cells was performed via CD45RO/CCR7/CD25/CD127/CD95/CD27. Sequencing was carried out using naive CD4+ T cells from blood. J is TRBJ2-1 and V is TRBV5-1; the match to TRBD2 covers 8 bases. The sequence was obtained from a woman under 30 with type 1 diabetes. The CDR3 DNA reads TGCGCCAGCAGCCCTGGGTCTAGCGGGCCGAATGAGCAGTTCTTC. It specifies CASSPGSSGPNEQFF.